This T cell receptor beta chain was captured by sequencing in a study of T-cell memory formation after mild COVID-19. General observations from the study: For contracting clones, CD4+ ones sat mainly in CM and EM, CD8+ in EMRA. Cross-reactive memory appears to have joined, as suggested by some responding clones showing up in pre-infection memory.

A word on this clonotype: The antigen remains undetermined.

This CDR3 has 12 residues. Trimming pared 6 bases from V and 8 bases from J, leaving 11 bases between. CDR1 SGHAT and CDR2 FQNNGV come from the germline V gene. TCRdb re-derived calls from the 5' RACE reads in MiXCR, one entry per CDR3 protein. In the table there are more than 350,000 distinct CDR3 sequences, more than 20% of which are singletons. The chain links TRBV11-2 to TRBJ2-1; the D gene is possibly TRBD1 (5 bases). Sequenced material: PBMCs or a T cell subset sorted from them (not recorded which). The receptor was derived from an adult woman who had mild COVID-19 (a few samples of this study predate the infection). Cell type and time point are not known. CDR3 protein: CASRAGLDEQFF. The CDR3 DNA reads as TGTGCCAGCAGGGCAGGGTTGGATGAGCAGTTCTTC.